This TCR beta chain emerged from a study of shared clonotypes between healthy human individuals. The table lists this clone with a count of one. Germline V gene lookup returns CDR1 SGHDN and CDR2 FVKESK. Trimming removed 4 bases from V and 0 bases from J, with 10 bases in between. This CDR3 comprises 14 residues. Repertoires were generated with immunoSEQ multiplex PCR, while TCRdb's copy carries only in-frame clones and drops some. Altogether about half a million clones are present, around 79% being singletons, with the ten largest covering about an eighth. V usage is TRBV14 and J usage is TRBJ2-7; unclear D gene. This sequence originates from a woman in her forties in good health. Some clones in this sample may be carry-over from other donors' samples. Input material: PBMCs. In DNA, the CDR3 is TGTGCCAGCAGCCCCGAGCAGCTCTCCTACGAGCAGTACTTC. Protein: CASSPEQLSYEQYF.